These T cell receptor beta chains were read from a single sample in a study of T cells after yellow fever vaccination. TCRdb fed the 5' RACE reads into MiXCR, producing one record per CDR3 protein. The sample holds about 260,000 distinct CDR3 sequences, 3.6% seen once. The sequencing used PBMCs, collected 15 days after the yellow fever booster vaccination. The receptor source for this set is a man aged 18 to 29 who received the YFV17D yellow fever vaccine. The CDR3 runs from the conserved cysteine through the conserved F or W. D genes are given only for firm matches. Not all rows give a size; the values are once, few, many and, for expanded clones, a class.

many	TRBJ2-5	TRBD2	TRBV6-6	CAGAGDYEETQYF	TGTGCCGGGGCGGGGGACTATGAAGAGACCCAGTACTTC
many	TRBJ1-5	-	TRBV4-3	CASSQVIGGGDSNQPQHF	TGCGCCAGCAGCCAAGTTATCGGAGGGGGGGATAGCAATCAGCCCCAGCATTTT
many	TRBJ2-1	-	TRBV5-1	CASSRGQIRSYNEQFF	TGCGCCAGCAGCCGTGGACAGATAAGATCCTACAATGAGCAGTTCTTC
many	TRBJ1-4	-	TRBV7-9	CASSLWQNEKLFF	TGTGCCAGCAGCTTATGGCAAAATGAAAAACTGTTTTTT
many	TRBJ2-5	-	TRBV5-1	CASGSGSGLKTQYF	TGCGCCAGCGGATCGGGGTCGGGGCTAAAGACCCAGTACTTC
many	TRBJ1-6	TRBD1	TRBV9	CASSHRGDSPLHF	TGTGCCAGCAGCCACAGGGGGGATTCACCCCTCCACTTT
many	TRBJ2-3	TRBD1	TRBV15	CATSRVRDRDGDTQYF	TGTGCCACCAGCAGAGTCCGGGACAGGGACGGAGATACGCAGTATTTT
-	TRBJ1-1	-	TRBV20-1	CRITRGGTEAFF	TGCAGAATAACTAGGGGAGGTACTGAAGCTTTCTTT
many	TRBJ2-5	-	TRBV7-9	CASSLVRQAETQYF	TGTGCCAGCAGCTTAGTTCGCCAGGCGGAGACCCAGTACTTC
many	TRBJ2-3	-	TRBV7-2	CASSLFRGRGTSTDTQYF	TGTGCCAGCAGCTTATTTAGGGGGCGGGGGACCAGCACAGATACGCAGTATTTT
many	TRBJ2-2	-	TRBV5-1	CASSLASMNTGELFF	TGCGCCAGCAGCTTGGCTAGTATGAACACCGGGGAGCTGTTTTTT
many	TRBJ2-6	-	TRBV9	CASSVPSGANVLTF	TGTGCCAGCAGCGTCCCCTCTGGGGCCAACGTCCTGACTTTC
many	TRBJ2-3	-	TRBV5-1	CASSVNAFRGTDTQYF	TGCGCCAGCAGCGTAAACGCGTTTCGTGGAACAGATACGCAGTATTTT